One sample yielded the 3 T cell receptor beta chains listed below, sequenced in a study of cytomegalovirus exposure and HLA in healthy donors. The primer mix had 60 Vbeta and 13 Jbeta primers. This table comes from immunoSEQ multiplex PCR, and its TCRdb copy is limited to in-frame clones, with some not included. The sample consists of about 200,000 clones, about 88% of them appearing once. Sequences were obtained from PBMCs. These receptors were collected from a woman aged 25-40 years in good health and CMV-seronegative.

In its sample, this clone was seen once. V is TRBV19 and J is TRBJ1-2, with D unclear. Trimming cost V 6 bases and J 6 bases, with 8 bases left between them. The length of the CDR3 is 11 residues. Germline CDR1 reads LNHDA; CDR2 reads SQIVND (reference sequence). CDR3 amino acids: CASRQRHGYTF. The CDR3 DNA reads TGTGCCAGTAGACAGAGACATGGCTACACCTTC.

V gene TRBV18 combines with J gene TRBJ1-5; perhaps TRBD1 as D (5 bases). V was trimmed by 0 bases and J by 2 bases, leaving 8 bases between them. From germline, CDR1 is KGHSH and CDR2 LQKENI. The CDR3 sequence is 15 residues long. CDR3 in DNA: TGTGCCAGCTCACCACCGCCGGGGGGCAATCAGCCCCAGCATTTT. Translation gives CASSPPPGGNQPQHF.

This clone showed up just once. The rearrangement joins TRBV19 to TRBJ1-5; 9 positions match TRBD1. The CDR3 contains 18 residues. CDR1 and CDR2 from the germline V gene are LNHDA and SQIVND (reference sequence). J gave up 3 bases and V 6 bases, and 15 bases lay outside the gene matches. The CDR3 DNA sequence: TGTGCCAGTAGACCAACCCTGACGGACAGGGGTTTCAATCAGCCCCAGCATTTT. The encoded protein is CASRPTLTDRGFNQPQHF.